This T cell receptor beta chain came from a study of T cell changes during pregnancy in multiple sclerosis. This clone was recorded a few times. The method was immunoSEQ multiplex PCR; TCRdb's version includes in-frame clones alone and lacks a portion of them. The sample contains some 38,000 clones, 70% to 90% of which appear only once. The sequence was obtained from a female donor with multiple sclerosis, enrolled in a pregnancy study. The sample here was CD8+ T cells from peripheral blood mononuclear cells, taken in the third trimester of pregnancy.

This CDR3 is CASSLRTSYTGELFF. CDR3 nucleotide sequence: TGTGCCAGCAGCTTGCGGACTAGCTATACCGGGGAGCTGTTTTTT. This chain uses TRBV5-4 with TRBJ2-2; 8 positions match TRBD2. The trim removed 1 base at V and 5 bases at J, leaving 4 bases unmatched. CDR3 length: 15 residues. The germline V gene has CDR1 SGHNT and CDR2 YYREEE (reference sequence).